This TCR beta chain comes out of a study of patients and donors after allogeneic stem cell transplantation (TCRdb year 2020). With respect to this clonotype: Its antigen is currently not known. Base-call qualities are not available, and no considerably larger clone is one nucleotide away.

The library was made by RT-PCR. These reads were obtained on a NextSeq 550. In-frame beta chains were kept once TCRdb had trimmed the public reads at Q25 with fastp and called clones with MiXCR. Every entry covers one CDR3 protein and lists the most common genes and DNA from its rows. The sample includes about a million distinct CDR3 sequences, with roughly 18% observed a single time. The ten largest clonotypes hold 5% to 7.5% of the sample. CDR1 SQVTM and CDR2 ANQGSEA were looked up in the germline V gene. CDR3 length: 14 amino acids, cysteine to phenylalanine. Only CDR3 DNA remains: 42 bases, in frame from the first base. At the junction V is shortened by 7 bases and J by 2 bases; bases outside the gene matches: 4.

The V gene is TRBV29-1 and the J gene is TRBJ2-1; 11 of the junction bases match TRBD2. Sequenced sample: blood, either unsorted or a sorted T cell fraction (not recorded which). The clonotype was recovered from a human donor who was either an allogeneic HSCT recipient or a stem cell or donor lymphocyte infusion donor (not recorded which). It is not recorded whose cells these are; they may come from a transplant donor. CDR3 loop: CSGLAGGTYNEQFF. The nucleotide sequence is given as TGCAGCGGATTAGCGGGAGGGACCTACAATGAGCAGTTCTTC.